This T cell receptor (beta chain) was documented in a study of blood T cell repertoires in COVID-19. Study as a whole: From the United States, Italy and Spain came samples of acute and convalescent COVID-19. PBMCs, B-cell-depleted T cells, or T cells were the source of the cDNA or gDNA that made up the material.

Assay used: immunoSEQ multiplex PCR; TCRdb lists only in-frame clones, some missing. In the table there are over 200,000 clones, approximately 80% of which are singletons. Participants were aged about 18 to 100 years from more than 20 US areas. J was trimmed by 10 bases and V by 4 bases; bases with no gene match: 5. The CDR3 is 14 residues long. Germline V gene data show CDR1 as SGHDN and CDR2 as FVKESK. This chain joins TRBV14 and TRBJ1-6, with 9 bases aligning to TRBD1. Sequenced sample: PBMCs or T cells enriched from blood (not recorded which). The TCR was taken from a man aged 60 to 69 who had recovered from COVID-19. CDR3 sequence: CASSLRQGESPLHF. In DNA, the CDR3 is TGTGCCAGCAGCCTACGACAGGGGGAATCACCCCTCCACTTT.